This T cell receptor (beta chain) was sequenced during a study of cytomegalovirus exposure and HLA in healthy donors (TCRdb year 2017). Regarding the research as a whole: The 700 or so repertoires of the first cohort and the 95 to 150 validation repertoires were produced on the same platform, according to a later analysis. The study aimed to test whether signatures of past pathogen exposure could be identified by cataloging public T cell receptors. Along with the roughly 610-subject first cohort, a separate validation cohort of around 120 different subjects was used. High-throughput TCR immunosequencing, statistical association of individual TCRs with disease status, and machine learning were combined to predict cytomegalovirus infection status.

Donors formed part of the validation cohort, which comprised some 120 subjects and was distinct from the first cohort of 690 or so subjects. What the research found in general, with its limitations: In vitro tests confirmed that a few of the cytomegalovirus-associated TCR beta chains recognize cytomegalovirus antigens. Subsequent analysis determined that TCRs grouped into clusters in the first cohort also showed a tendency toward co-occurrence across the 130 or so validation repertoires, and 94% of cluster scores exceeded 0. Cytomegalovirus status was reported to be diagnosed by the classifier with high specificity and sensitivity in both the original and validation cohorts. While some public TCRs were present in many individuals, most TCR sequences turned up only very rarely across donors. The validation cohort had no HLA typing available for a later analysis, so co-occurrence within that cohort was assessed over all 120 or so repertoires. The authors suggested that the approach could potentially be extended to other disease states and immunological phenotypes. The study listed 164 TCR beta chains as associated with cytomegalovirus.

The library was made by the immunoSEQ multiplex PCR assay. On the authors' methods: A statistical classification framework was developed to diagnose cytomegalovirus status using the catalog of TCR beta chain sequences. The clones in this table, taken by TCRdb from immuneACCESS, are in-frame only. Not every clone is retained; where verified, under half of the shortfall comes from an unresolved V gene, and the cause of the rest is unknown. Clone size and V and J calls were adopted from that table, with D and trimming inferred from the DNA. The sample profile shows under 85,000 clones; approximately 94% of them were found once. The biggest ten clones account for 2.5% to 3.5% of the sample. Ends trimmed: V by 4 bases, J by 2 bases; bases unmatched to a gene: 5. CDR1 SGHNT and CDR2 YYREEE were looked up in the germline V gene (reference sequence). The CDR3 runs 14 amino acids, cysteine and phenylalanine included. The entry retains the CDR3 DNA only, 42 bases that are in frame from base 1.

In the case of this clone: Its antigen has not been determined. No quality values exist for individual bases; no much larger clone is one base distant.

This sequence originates from a young woman in good health and CMV-seropositive. This chain joins TRBV5-4 to TRBJ2-5; 7 junctional bases match TRBD1. Input material: PBMCs. For the CDR3, the sequence is CASSGGQRQETQYF. The sequenced DNA is TGTGCCAGCAGCGGGGGACAGCGACAAGAGACCCAGTACTTC.